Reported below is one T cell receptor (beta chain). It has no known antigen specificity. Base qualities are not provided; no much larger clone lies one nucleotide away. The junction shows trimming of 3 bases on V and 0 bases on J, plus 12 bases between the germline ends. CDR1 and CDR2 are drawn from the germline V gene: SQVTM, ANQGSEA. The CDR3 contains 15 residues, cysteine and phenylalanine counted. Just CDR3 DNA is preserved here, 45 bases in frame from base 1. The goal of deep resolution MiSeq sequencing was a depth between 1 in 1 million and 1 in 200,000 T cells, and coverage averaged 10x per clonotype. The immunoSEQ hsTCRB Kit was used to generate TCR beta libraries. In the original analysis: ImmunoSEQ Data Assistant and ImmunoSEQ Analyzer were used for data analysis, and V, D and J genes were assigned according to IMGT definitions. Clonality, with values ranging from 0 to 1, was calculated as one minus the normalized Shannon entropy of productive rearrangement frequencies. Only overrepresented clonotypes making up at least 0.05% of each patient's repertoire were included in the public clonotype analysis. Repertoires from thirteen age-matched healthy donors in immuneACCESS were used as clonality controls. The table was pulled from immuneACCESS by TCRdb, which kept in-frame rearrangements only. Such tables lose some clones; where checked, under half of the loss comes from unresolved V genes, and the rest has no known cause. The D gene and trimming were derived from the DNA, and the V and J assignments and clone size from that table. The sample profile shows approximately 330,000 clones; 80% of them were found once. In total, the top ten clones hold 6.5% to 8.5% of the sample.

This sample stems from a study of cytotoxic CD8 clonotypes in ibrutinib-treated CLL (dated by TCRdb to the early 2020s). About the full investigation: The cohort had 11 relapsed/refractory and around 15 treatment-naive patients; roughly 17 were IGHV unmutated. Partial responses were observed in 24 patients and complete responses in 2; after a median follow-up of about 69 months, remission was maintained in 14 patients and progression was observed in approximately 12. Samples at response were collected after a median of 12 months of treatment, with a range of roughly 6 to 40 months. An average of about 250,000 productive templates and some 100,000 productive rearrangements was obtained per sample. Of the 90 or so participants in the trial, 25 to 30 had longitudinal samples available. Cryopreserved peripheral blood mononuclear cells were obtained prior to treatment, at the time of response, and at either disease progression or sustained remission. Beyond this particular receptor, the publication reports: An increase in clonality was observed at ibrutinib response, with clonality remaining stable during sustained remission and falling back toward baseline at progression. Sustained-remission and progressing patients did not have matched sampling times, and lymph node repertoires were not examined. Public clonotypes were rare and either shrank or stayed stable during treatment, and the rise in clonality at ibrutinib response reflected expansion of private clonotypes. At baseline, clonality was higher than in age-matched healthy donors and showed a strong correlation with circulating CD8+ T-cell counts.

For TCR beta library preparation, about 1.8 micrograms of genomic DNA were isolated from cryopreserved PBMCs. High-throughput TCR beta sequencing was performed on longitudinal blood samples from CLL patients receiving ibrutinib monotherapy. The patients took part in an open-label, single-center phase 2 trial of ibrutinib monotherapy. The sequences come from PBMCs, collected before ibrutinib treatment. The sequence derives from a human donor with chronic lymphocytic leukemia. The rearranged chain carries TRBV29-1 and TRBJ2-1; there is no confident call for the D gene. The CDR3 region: CSVDLTAHSYNEQFF. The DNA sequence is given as TGCAGCGTTGACCTTACAGCACACTCCTACAATGAGCAGTTCTTC.